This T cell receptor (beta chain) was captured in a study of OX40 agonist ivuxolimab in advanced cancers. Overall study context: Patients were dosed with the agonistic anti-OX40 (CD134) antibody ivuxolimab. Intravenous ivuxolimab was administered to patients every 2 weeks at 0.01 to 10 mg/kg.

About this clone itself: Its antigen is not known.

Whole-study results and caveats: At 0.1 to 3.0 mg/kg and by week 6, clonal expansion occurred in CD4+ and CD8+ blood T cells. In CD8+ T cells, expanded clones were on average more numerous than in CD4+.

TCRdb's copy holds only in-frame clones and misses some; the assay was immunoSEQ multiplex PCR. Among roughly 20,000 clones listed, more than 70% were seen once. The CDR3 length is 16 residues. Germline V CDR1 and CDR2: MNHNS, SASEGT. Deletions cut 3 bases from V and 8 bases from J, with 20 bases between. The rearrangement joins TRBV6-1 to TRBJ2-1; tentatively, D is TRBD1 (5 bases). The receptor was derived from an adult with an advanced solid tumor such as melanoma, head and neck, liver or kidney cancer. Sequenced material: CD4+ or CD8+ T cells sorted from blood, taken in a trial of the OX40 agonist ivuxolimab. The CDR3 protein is CASSDLGWGLRHEQFF. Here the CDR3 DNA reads TGTGCCAGCAGTGACTTGGGGTGGGGCCTCAGGCATGAGCAGTTCTTC.